The rows below give T cell receptor beta chains drawn from one sample of a study of T cell repertoires in cytomegalovirus infection. MiXCR, applied by TCRdb to the reads, yields one record per CDR3 protein. This table holds 270,000 or so distinct CDR3 sequences, more than 15% found once. What was sequenced was CD8+ T cells from PBMCs. The receptor source for this set is a human donor in good health (CMV status not recorded). Some clones in this sample may be carry-over from other donors' samples. Both conserved end residues are part of each CDR3. A D gene is named only where the DNA matches it firmly. A clone size is listed for some rows: how often the clone was seen (once, few, many), or a class if it is expanded.

DNA	CDR3	J	V	D	size
TGTGCCAGCAGTATACCAGGGGGCGTGAACACTGAAGCTTTCTTT	CASSIPGGVNTEAFF	TRBJ1-1	TRBV12-3/TRBV12-4	TRBD1	many
TGCGCCAGCAGCTTGGTTGGGATTGGATCCGGGCCCCATAATTCACCCCTCCACTTT	CASSLVGIGSGPHNSPLHF	TRBJ1-6	TRBV5-1	NA	few
TGTGCCAGCAGCTTAGGACCCGGGACAGGGTCCGAGCAGTACTTC	CASSLGPGTGSEQYF	TRBJ2-7	TRBV7-2	TRBD1	many
TGTGCCAGCAGCTCAACCTCCGGGGCAATAATACCGAACACCGGGGAGCTGTTTTTT	CASSSTSGAIIPNTGELFF	TRBJ2-2	TRBV7-9	NA	NA
TGTGCCAGCAGCTTTAGGGGATTCGGCACAGATACGCAGTATTTT	CASSFRGFGTDTQYF	TRBJ2-3	TRBV7-6	NA	NA
TGTGCCAGCACCGGGACAACGAACACTGAAGCTTTCTTT	CASTGTTNTEAFF	TRBJ1-1	TRBV28	NA	many
TGTGCCAGCAGACTGACGGGGGCGATATGGACTGAAGCTTTCTTT	CASRLTGAIWTEAFF	TRBJ1-1	TRBV7-9	NA	many
TGCAGTGCTAGAACCGGGACAGGGGAGATAGAGACCCAGTACTTC	CSARTGTGEIETQYF	TRBJ2-5	TRBV20-1	TRBD1	many
TGTGCCAGCAGTCGAGACAGGGCCTACAATGAGCAGTTCTTC	CASSRDRAYNEQFF	TRBJ2-1	TRBV7-6	TRBD1	many
TGTGCCAGCAGTTCGGGACTAGCGGGGGTAGATGAGCAGTTCTTC	CASSSGLAGVDEQFF	TRBJ2-1	TRBV27	TRBD2	many
TGTGCCAGCAGTTTAGGGGCAGGGGATTTGAACACTGAAGCTTTCTTT	CASSLGAGDLNTEAFF	TRBJ1-1	TRBV28	NA	NA
TGTGCCACCAGCAGAGATCTTCTAGGTTCGCGTACGGAAGAGACCCAGTACTTC	CATSRDLLGSRTEETQYF	TRBJ2-5	TRBV15	NA	NA
TGTGCCAGCAGCCCGCGGGCAGGGGCAACTAATGAAAAACTGTTTTTT	CASSPRAGATNEKLFF	TRBJ1-4	TRBV7-6	NA	many